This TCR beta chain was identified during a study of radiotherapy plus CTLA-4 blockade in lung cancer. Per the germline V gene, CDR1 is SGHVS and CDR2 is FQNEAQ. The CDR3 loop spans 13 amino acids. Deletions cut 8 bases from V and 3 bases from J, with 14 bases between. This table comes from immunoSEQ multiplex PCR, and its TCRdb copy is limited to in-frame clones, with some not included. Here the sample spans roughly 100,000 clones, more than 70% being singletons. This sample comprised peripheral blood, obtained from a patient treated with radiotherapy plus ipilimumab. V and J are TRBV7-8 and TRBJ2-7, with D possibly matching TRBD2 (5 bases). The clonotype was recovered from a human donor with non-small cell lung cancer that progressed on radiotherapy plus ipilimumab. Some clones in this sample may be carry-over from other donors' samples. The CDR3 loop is CASGSGPNYEQYF. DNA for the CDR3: TGTGCCAGCGGGAGTGGCCCGAACTACGAGCAGTACTTC. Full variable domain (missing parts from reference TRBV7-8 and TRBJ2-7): GAGVSQSPRYKVAKRGQDVALRCDPISGHVSLFWYQQALGQGPEFLTYFQNEAQLDKSGLPSDRFFAERPEGSVSTLKIQRTQQEDSAVYLCASGSGPNYEQYFGPGTRLTVT.